The clone carrying this T cell receptor beta chain appeared a few times. Its antigen is not identified. This sample was taken from a study of T cell repertoires in cytomegalovirus infection. Germline V CDR1 and CDR2: SGHVS, FNYEAQ. The ends were cut back, 1 base at V and 0 bases at J, with 16 bases in the middle. This CDR3 has 18 residues. Using its own MiXCR run on the reads, TCRdb lists one record per CDR3 protein. The sample consists of roughly 180,000 distinct CDR3 sequences, about a fifth of them appearing once. The chain joins TRBV7-6 to TRBJ2-1; maybe TRBD2 (6 bases). The sequence was collected from a human donor in good health (CMV status not recorded). Some clones in this sample may be carry-over from other donors' samples. The sample was CD8+ T cells from cultured PBMCs, taken from culture after CMV antigen stimulation. This chain's CDR3 is CASSLDRDSGISYNEQFF. The CDR3 DNA reads as TGTGCCAGCAGCTTAGATCGTGATAGCGGTATCTCCTACAATGAGCAGTTCTTC.